These 15 T cell receptor beta chains came from one sample sequenced in a study of T cells after yellow fever vaccination. TCRdb used MiXCR to reprocess the 5' RACE reads, holding one entry per CDR3 protein. The table lists 400,000 to 450,000 distinct CDR3 sequences, approximately 18% of them singletons. The material sequenced was PBMCs, taken before the yellow fever booster vaccination. The receptors come from a man aged 18 to 29 who received the YFV17D yellow fever vaccine.

This clonotype has a count of ten or more. The chain has TRBV5-5 and TRBJ2-2; the D is unclear. V was clipped by 1 base and J by 7 bases, with 5 bases between them. This CDR3 spans 12 amino acids. Germline assignment: CDR1 SGHKS and CDR2 YYEKEE (reference sequence). CDR3 coding DNA: TGTGCCAGCAGCTTGTATATCGGGGAGCTGTTTTTT. Its protein product is CASSLYIGELFF.

The J gene is TRBJ2-1, the V gene TRBV7-2, with D unclear. The CDR3 is 15 residues long. Trimming stripped 4 bases from V and 0 bases from J, with 10 bases between. CDR1 is SGHTA, CDR2 FQGNSA, per germline. CDR3 coding DNA: TGTGCCAGCAGCTCCCCAGGCAGCTCCTACAATGAGCAGTTCTTC. The encoded protein is CASSSPGSSYNEQFF.

The chain links TRBV4-1 to TRBJ2-2, with 7 positions matching TRBD1. CDR1 MGHRA and CDR2 YSYEKL come from the germline V gene. J was trimmed by 3 bases and V by 0 bases; bases with no gene match: 7. This CDR3 is built from 17 residues. CDR3 DNA sequence: TGCGCCAGCAGCCAAGAGTCTAGGGGGCGCGACACCGGGGAGCTGTTTTTT. It translates to CASSQESRGRDTGELFF.

The chain has TRBV10-3 and TRBJ1-2; a weak D match, TRBD1 (5 bases). Trimming pared 9 bases from V and 7 bases from J, leaving 15 bases between. The CDR3 runs 12 residues. In germline, CDR1 is ENHRY, CDR2 SYGVKD. CDR3 residues: CAIGTVRGGYTF. The CDR3 DNA reads as TGTGCCATAGGGACGGTAAGGGGTGGCTACACCTTC.

A few counts support this clonotype. J is TRBJ1-4 and V is TRBV11-2; TRBD1 matches 7 bases. The trim removed 5 bases at V and 4 bases at J, leaving 7 bases unmatched. The CDR3 is 15 residues long. Per the germline V gene, CDR1 is SGHAT and CDR2 is FQNNGV. The CDR3 region has the DNA TGTGCCAGCAGCCGAGGGGGCGCGGGTAATGAAAAACTGTTTTTT. It is translated as CASSRGGAGNEKLFF.

This clonotype was seen a handful of times. This rearrangement joins TRBV3-1 to TRBJ2-6, with TRBD2 as a possible D gene (5 bases). Trimming removed 0 bases from V and 2 bases from J, with 8 bases in between. CDR1 and CDR2 from the germline V gene are LGHDT and YNNKEL (reference sequence). This CDR3 contains 16 residues. The CDR3 DNA reads TGTGCCAGCAGCCAAGATGGGAGTACTGGGGCCAACGTCCTGACTTTC. Protein sequence: CASSQDGSTGANVLTF.

This clonotype is a singleton in its sample. The chain carries TRBV6-6 and TRBJ1-3; no firm D call. Trimming pared 10 bases from V and 4 bases from J, leaving 11 bases between. Germline lookup yields CDR1 MNHNY and CDR2 SVGAGI (reference sequence). This CDR3 contains 12 residues. CDR3 in DNA: TGTGCCACCCAGGATGCAGGAAACACCATATATTTT. This sequence encodes CATQDAGNTIYF.

The chain carries TRBV18 and TRBJ2-6, with TRBD2 identical over 9 bases. The CDR3 length is 17 residues. Per the germline V gene, CDR1 is KGHSH and CDR2 is LQKENI. J lost 0 bases, V lost 6 bases, and 6 bases had no gene match. CDR3 region: CASSPGTSSSGANVLTF. DNA for the CDR3: TGTGCCAGCTCCCCCGGGACTAGCAGCTCTGGGGCCAACGTCCTGACTTTC.

The CDR3 nucleotides are TGCAGTGCTAGAAGGACTAGCGGGGACAATGAGCAGTTCTTC. Translating it yields CSARRTSGDNEQFF. The chain has TRBV20-1 and TRBJ2-1, with 12 bases identical to TRBD2. Germline trimming cut 2 bases from V and 5 bases from J; bases unmatched to any gene: 1. Germline V lookup: CDR1 DFQATT, CDR2 SNEGSKA (reference sequence). The CDR3 sequence is 14 residues long.

This clonotype has only a few counts. The chain is built from TRBV12-3 or TRBV12-4 and TRBJ2-7; D is possibly TRBD1 or TRBD2 (5 bases each). The CDR3 length is 13 residues. The V and J ends lost 2 bases and 7 bases respectively, with 12 bases between them. The CDR3 loop is CASSLSGEGEQYV. The CDR3 bases are TGTGCCAGCAGTTTATCGGGTGAGGGGGAGCAGTACGTC.

This sequence joins TRBV20-1 and TRBJ2-1, with a weak D call TRBD2 (5 bases). V was trimmed by 3 bases and J by 4 bases, leaving 10 bases between them. Germline CDR1 is DFQATT and CDR2 is SNEGSKA (reference sequence). This CDR3 has 13 amino acids. The CDR3 loop reads CSASRGAYNEQFF. The CDR3 DNA reads as TGCAGTGCTAGCCGGGGAGCATACAATGAGCAGTTCTTC.

The sample holds a few counts of this clonotype. The chain carries TRBV20-1 and TRBJ1-6, with 8 bases lining up with TRBD1. Trimming at V came to 6 bases and at J to 6 bases, leaving 10 bases not matched to a gene. This CDR3 region has 15 residues. The V gene's germline CDR1 is DFQATT and CDR2 SNEGSKA (reference sequence). CDR3 sequence reads: CSASSRTGGNSPLHF. CDR3 nucleotide sequence: TGCAGTGCCAGTTCCCGCACAGGGGGTAATTCACCCCTCCACTTT.

The rearrangement uses TRBV20-1 and TRBJ1-1, with D hard to call. The germline V and J ends were trimmed by 1 base and 1 base, with 7 bases remaining between them. Germline loops: CDR1 DFQATT, CDR2 SNEGSKA (reference sequence). The CDR3 runs to 13 residues. CDR3 bases: TGCAGTGCTAGAGCAGGCGGGAACACTGAAGCTTTCTTT. Translation gives CSARAGGNTEAFF.

A few counts support this clonotype. The rearrangement joins TRBV19 to TRBJ2-7; the match to TRBD2 covers 8 bases. Germline V gene data show CDR1 as LNHDA and CDR2 as SQIVND (reference sequence). The CDR3 sequence is 15 residues long. With V trimmed by 1 base and J by 4 bases, 6 bases remained unmatched. CDR3: CASSIGPAGAYEQYF. The CDR3 DNA sequence: TGTGCCAGTAGTATAGGCCCAGCGGGGGCGTACGAGCAGTACTTC.

The V gene is TRBV18, the J gene TRBJ2-3; maybe TRBD2 (6 bases). Germline lookup yields CDR1 KGHSH and CDR2 LQKENI. Deletions cut 3 bases from V and 2 bases from J, with 18 bases between. This CDR3 region has 17 residues. CDR3 region: CASSPESLAEYTDTQYF. The CDR3 DNA follows: TGTGCCAGCTCACCGGAAAGCTTAGCGGAGTACACAGATACGCAGTATTTT.